This TCR beta chain emerged from a study of cytomegalovirus exposure and HLA in healthy donors. In the PCR, 60 Vbeta and 13 Jbeta primers were used. Some clones are missing from TCRdb's copy, which holds only in-frame ones; the method was immunoSEQ multiplex PCR. The sample holds some 150,000 clones, 87% seen once. This clone has a single count. Sequencing used PBMCs. The source is a woman between 25 and 40 years old in good health and CMV-seronegative.

The CDR3 DNA is TGTGCCATCAGACCCGCCGGGACAGGCCTCGCGGCCGGGGAGCTGTTTTTT. Protein product: CAIRPAGTGLAAGELFF. This rearrangement joins TRBV10-3 to TRBJ2-2; 8 bases map to TRBD1. Germline values: CDR1 ENHRY, CDR2 SYGVKD. The V and J ends lost 6 bases and 6 bases, in that order; junction bases with no gene match: 15. CDR3 length: 17 amino acids.